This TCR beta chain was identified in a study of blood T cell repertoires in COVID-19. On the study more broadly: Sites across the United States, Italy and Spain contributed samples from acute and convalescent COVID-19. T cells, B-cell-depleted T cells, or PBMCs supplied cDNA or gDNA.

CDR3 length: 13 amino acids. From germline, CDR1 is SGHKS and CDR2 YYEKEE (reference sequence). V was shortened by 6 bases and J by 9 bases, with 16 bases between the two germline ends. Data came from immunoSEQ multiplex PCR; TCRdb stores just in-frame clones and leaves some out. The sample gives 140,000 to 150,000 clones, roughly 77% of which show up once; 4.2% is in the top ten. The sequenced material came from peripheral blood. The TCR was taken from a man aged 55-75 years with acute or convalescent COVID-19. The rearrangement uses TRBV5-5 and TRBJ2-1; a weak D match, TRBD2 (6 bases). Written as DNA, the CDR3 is TGTGCCAGCAAACGGGAGAGTTGGGTTGAGCAGTTCTTC. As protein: CASKRESWVEQFF.